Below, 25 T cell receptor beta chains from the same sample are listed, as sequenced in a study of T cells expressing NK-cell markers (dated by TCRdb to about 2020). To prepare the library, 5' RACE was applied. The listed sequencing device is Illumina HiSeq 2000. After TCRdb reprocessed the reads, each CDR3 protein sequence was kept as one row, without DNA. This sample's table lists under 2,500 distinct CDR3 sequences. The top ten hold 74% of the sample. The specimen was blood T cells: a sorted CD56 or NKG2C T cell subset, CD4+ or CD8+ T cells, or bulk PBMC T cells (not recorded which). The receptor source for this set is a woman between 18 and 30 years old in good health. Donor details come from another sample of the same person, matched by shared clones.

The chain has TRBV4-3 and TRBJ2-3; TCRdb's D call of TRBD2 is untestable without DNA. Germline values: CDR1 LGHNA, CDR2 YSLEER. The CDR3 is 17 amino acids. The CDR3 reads CASSQSKRSPVTDTQYF.

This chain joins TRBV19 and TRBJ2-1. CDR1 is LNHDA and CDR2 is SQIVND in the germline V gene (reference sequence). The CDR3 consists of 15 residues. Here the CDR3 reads CASSIQLYMGNEQFF.

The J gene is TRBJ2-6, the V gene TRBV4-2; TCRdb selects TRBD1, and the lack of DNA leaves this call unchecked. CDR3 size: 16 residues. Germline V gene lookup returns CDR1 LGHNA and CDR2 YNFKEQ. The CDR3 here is CASSQDRGTGANVLTF.

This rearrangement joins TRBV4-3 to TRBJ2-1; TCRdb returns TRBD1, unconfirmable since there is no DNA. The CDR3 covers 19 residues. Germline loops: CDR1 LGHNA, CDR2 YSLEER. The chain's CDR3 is CASSQWTFGRQGGDNEQFF.

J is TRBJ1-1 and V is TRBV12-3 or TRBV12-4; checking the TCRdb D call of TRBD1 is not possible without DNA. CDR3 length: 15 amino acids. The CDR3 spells CASSFGKGWDTEAFF.

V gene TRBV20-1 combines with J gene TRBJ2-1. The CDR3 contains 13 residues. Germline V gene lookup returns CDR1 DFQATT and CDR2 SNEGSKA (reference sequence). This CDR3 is CSARRIPYNEQFF.

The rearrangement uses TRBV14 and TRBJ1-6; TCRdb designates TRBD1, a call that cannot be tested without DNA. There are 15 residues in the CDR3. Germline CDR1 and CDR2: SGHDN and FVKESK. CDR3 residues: CASSIGQGFGSPLHF.

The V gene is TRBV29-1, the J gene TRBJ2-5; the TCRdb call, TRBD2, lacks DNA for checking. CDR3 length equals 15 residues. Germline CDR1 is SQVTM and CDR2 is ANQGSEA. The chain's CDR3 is CSVTRTSGGQETQYF.

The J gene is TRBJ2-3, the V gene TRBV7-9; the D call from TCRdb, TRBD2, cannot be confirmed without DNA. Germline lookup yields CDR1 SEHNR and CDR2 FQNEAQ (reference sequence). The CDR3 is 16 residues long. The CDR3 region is CASSLGAGEGTDTQYF.

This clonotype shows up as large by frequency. The CDR3 loop is CSASRSGGTGELFF. The genes are TRBV20-1 and TRBJ2-2; TCRdb picks TRBD1, but there is no DNA to check that call. The CDR3 loop spans 14 amino acids. Germline loops: CDR1 DFQATT, CDR2 SNEGSKA (reference sequence).

The chain's CDR3 is CSARELKGPGDTQYF. This chain joins TRBV20-1 and TRBJ2-3; the D call of TRBD1 rests on TCRdb alone, since no DNA is present to check it. The CDR3 has 15 amino acids. Germline V gene data show CDR1 as DFQATT and CDR2 as SNEGSKA (reference sequence).

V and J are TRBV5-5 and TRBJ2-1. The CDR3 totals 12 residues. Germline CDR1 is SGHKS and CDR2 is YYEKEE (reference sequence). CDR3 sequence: CASSLGGREQFF.

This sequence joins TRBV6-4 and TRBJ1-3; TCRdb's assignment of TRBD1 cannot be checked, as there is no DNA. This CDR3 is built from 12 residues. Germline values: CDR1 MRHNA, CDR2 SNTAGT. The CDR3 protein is CASSGAGNTIYF.

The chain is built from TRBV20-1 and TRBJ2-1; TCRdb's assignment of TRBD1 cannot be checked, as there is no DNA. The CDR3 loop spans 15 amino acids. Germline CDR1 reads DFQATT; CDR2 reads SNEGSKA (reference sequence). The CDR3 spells CSALTGKSSYNEQFF.

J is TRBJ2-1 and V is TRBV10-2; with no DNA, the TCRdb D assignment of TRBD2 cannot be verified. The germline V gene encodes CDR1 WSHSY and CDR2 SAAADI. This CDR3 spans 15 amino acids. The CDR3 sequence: CASRDSSGPQWEQFF.

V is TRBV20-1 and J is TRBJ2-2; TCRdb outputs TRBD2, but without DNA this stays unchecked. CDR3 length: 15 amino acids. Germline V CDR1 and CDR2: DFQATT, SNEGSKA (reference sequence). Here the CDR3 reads CSASPLRGGAGELFF.

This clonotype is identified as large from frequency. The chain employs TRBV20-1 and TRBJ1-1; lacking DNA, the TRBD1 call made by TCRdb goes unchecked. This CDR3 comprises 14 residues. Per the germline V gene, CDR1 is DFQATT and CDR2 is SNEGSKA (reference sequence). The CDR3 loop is CSARWAQGDTEAFF.

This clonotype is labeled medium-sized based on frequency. CDR3 residues: CASSLWEGEQYF. The chain has TRBV7-9 and TRBJ2-7; as DNA is missing, the TRBD1 call by TCRdb cannot be tested. This CDR3 is built from 12 residues. Looked up from germline, CDR1 is SEHNR and CDR2 is FQNEAQ (reference sequence).

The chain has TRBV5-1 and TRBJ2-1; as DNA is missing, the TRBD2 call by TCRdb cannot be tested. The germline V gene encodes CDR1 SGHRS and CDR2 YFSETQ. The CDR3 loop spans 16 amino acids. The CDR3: CASSSPPGGYYYEQFF.

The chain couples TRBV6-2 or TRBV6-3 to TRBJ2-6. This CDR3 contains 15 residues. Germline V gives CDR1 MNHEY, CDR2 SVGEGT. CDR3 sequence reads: CASSLQVSGANVLTF.

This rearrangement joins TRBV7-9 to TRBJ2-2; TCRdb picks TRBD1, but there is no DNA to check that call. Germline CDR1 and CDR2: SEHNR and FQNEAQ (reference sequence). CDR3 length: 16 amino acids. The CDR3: CASGVGGPANTGELFF.

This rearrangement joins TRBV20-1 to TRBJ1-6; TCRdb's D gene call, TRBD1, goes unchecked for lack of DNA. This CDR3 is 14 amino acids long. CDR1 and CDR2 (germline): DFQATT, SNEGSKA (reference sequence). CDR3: CSATGVRGVSPLHF.

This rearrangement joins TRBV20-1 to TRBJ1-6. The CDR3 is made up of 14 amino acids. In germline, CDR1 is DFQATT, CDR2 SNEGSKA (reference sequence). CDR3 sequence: CSASPRQESSPLHF.

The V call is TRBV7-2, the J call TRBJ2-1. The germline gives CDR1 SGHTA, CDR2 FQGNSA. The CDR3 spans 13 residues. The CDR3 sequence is CASSLGQLNEQFF.

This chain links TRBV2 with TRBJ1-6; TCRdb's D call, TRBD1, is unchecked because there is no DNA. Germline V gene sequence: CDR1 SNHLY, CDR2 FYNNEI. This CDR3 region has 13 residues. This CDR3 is CASLGQGASPLHF.